This TCR beta chain originates from a study of blood T cells in healthy people across ages. General study results and limits: Higher diversity, along with more naive CD4+ cells, distinguished long-lived donors from aged donors. Investigators treated diversity estimates from one million T cells as underestimates.

Alongside a J-beta primer mix, a sample-barcoded 5' primer served in a second PCR lasting about 6 to 11 cycles. TCRdb re-called the 5' RACE reads through MiXCR, storing one row per CDR3 protein. The table lists roughly 1,800,000 distinct CDR3 sequences, roughly 52% of them singletons. Germline V gene sequence: CDR1 SGHTA, CDR2 FQGNSA. The CDR3 spans 12 residues. Comment on this clonotype: Its antigen is undetermined. The junction does not match germline at one end; this may be a read error.

V and J are TRBV7-2 and TRBJ2-5; D uncertain. This receptor was taken from a woman aged 40 to 55 in good health. The sample taken for sequencing was blood. CDR3 in amino acids: CASSPRQGTQYF. Here the CDR3 DNA reads TGTGCCAGCAGCCCAAGACAAGGGACCCAGTACTTC. The full variable domain, its missing parts supplied by reference TRBV7-2 and TRBJ2-5, is GAGVSQSPSNKVTEKGKDVELRCDPISGHTALYWYRQSLGQGLEFLIYFQGNSAPDKSGLPSDRFSAERTGGSVSTLTIQRTQQEDSAVYLCASSPRQGTQYFGPGTRLLVL.